Each of the 4 T cell receptor beta chains below was sequenced from the same sample in a study of blood T cell repertoires in COVID-19. Only in-frame clones appear in the TCRdb table, and some are missing; sequencing was by immunoSEQ multiplex PCR. The table has about 190,000 clones, nearly 90% seen once. Sequenced: peripheral blood. The receptors come from a man in his fifties or sixties with acute or convalescent COVID-19.

The J gene is TRBJ2-7, the V gene TRBV4-1; 7 bases line up with TRBD1. V lost 6 bases, J lost 3 bases, and 11 bases stayed unmatched. There are 15 residues in the CDR3. Germline-derived CDR1 and CDR2 are MGHRA and YSYEKL. CDR3 sequence reads: CASSLPGQTIYEQYF. The CDR3, as DNA: TGCGCCAGCAGTCTTCCGGGACAGACCATCTACGAGCAGTACTTC.

The chain combines TRBV3-1 (or the pseudogene TRBV3-2) with TRBJ1-2; D gene ambiguous. This CDR3 spans 16 amino acids. Trimming took off 2 bases at V and 6 bases at J, with 19 bases between the two ends. The germline CDR1 and CDR2 sequences are LGHDT and YNNKEL (reference sequence). In DNA, the CDR3 is TGTGCCAGCAGCCAAAACGCGGGGAAAAGGTCGGATGGCTACACCTTC. Translated: CASSQNAGKRSDGYTF.

The V gene is TRBV19, the J gene TRBJ2-2, with 9 bases that match TRBD2. The CDR3 has 13 amino acids. Per germline, CDR1 LNHDA and CDR2 SQIVND (reference sequence). The V and J ends lost 6 bases and 6 bases, in that order; junction bases with no gene match: 2. The CDR3 region is CASRREGSGELFF. The CDR3 nucleotides are TGTGCCAGTAGGCGGGAGGGGTCCGGGGAGCTGTTTTTT.

The chain recombines TRBV7-3 with TRBJ2-1; the D gene is possibly TRBD1 (6 bases). CDR1 and CDR2 (germline): SGHTA, FQGTGA. The CDR3 extends over 16 amino acids. Trimming pared 5 bases from V and 2 bases from J, leaving 16 bases between. The CDR3 DNA is TGTGCCAGCAGCCCCCCCGGGTGGGGGCCCTACAATGAGCAGTTCTTC. It is translated as CASSPPGWGPYNEQFF.